This T cell receptor beta chain emerged from a study of Graves' ophthalmopathy and Graves' hyperthyroidism (dated by TCRdb to 2017 to 2018). A note on the overall study: Stable hyperthyroidism was defined as no progression to ophthalmopathy within 18 months of follow-up. In six hyperthyroidism patients, T-cell repertoires of thyroid tissue and blood were compared. To explore V-J signatures that separate ophthalmopathy from hyperthyroidism, a discovery set of about 98 patients was enrolled, consisting of 43 with ophthalmopathy and some 59 with stable hyperthyroidism. Following sampling, methimazole starting at 30 mg daily was administered to hyperthyroidism patients, and high-dose intravenous methylprednisolone was administered to ophthalmopathy patients. The study used signatures of the TCR beta repertoire to tell Graves' ophthalmopathy apart from Graves' hyperthyroidism and to predict which patients would progress to ophthalmopathy. An independent validation cohort was composed of roughly 19 hyperthyroidism patients and about 16 patients who later progressed from hyperthyroidism to ophthalmopathy. In total, approximately 140 blood samples were TCR-sequenced: approximately 42 ophthalmopathy, around 75 hyperthyroidism and around 17 hyperthyroidism-to-ophthalmopathy patients. Overall study results and their limits: Most expanded thyroid clonotypes with frequency above 0.001 were also detected in blood, suggesting blood repertoires may reflect the thyroid immune response. The 13-signature model separated ophthalmopathy from stable hyperthyroidism with over 85% sensitivity and about 81% specificity in cross-validation, and 80%/75% in the test set. In validation, the model predicted ophthalmopathy progression with about 70% sensitivity and approximately 75% specificity; some twelve predicted patients were CT-confirmed with GO in a median of approximately six months. Sample size was not statistically predetermined, and group allocation was not concealed from the investigators.

From the germline V gene, CDR1 is MNHEY and CDR2 is SVGAGI. Trimming at the junction amounts to 6 bases on V and 5 bases on J, and the germline ends lie 19 bases apart. From the cysteine through the phenylalanine, the CDR3 covers 16 amino acids. Only the CDR3 DNA stays, 48 bases, in frame from base 1. TCR beta CDR3 regions were amplified from RNA transcripts for repertoire sequencing. The first round was an RT-PCR using HTBI primers with the Qiagen OneStep RT-PCR kit, and this first round was followed by a second-round multiplex PCR, then size selection and purification. The libraries underwent paired-end sequencing with 100 bp reads on an Illumina HiSeq2000. As for the authors' bioinformatics: SOAPnuke was used to process the reads, removing any read that contained adapters or uncalled bases, had a mean Phred below 15, or lacked an exact match to the constant primer or identifier. High-quality paired reads were merged with COPE v1.2.5. Clonotypes were defined as unique nucleotide sequences and were aligned to IMGT TRB V, D and J references using MiTCR v1.1. Analysis was restricted to V-J combinations with a frequency above 0.0001, which covered over 98% of repertoires. For each V-J combination, a TCR clonal expansion and chaos score was defined as F50 clonal expansion divided by the chaos observed in the TCRdist matrix. Welch's t-statistics and random forest were used to reduce features to about a dozen V-J combinations, which were fed into a naive Bayes classifier. The similarity between thyroid and blood repertoires was quantified using the Morisita-Horn index. The public sequencing data were trimmed at Q25 with fastp and processed into clonotypes with MiXCR by TCRdb, which kept only in-frame beta chains. Merged by CDR3 protein, the rows form single entries marked with the most common genes and DNA. These V and J calls derive from TCRdb rather than the authors' analysis. In this sample the table shows about 1.1 million distinct CDR3 sequences, around a third of which occur a single time. 8.5% to 14% of the sample is taken by the ten largest.

Hyperthyroidism patients were newly diagnosed, with disease duration under 2 months, and aged 18 to 65 years. Patients were excluded if they had other autoimmune diseases, uncontrolled infections, pregnancy or lactation. Diagnosis was based on clinical symptoms, serum thyroxine, TRAb, thyroid ultrasound and orbital computed tomography. Trizol reagent was used to extract the total RNA, and its quality was then checked on an Agilent 2100 Bioanalyzer. Notes on this clonotype: Its specific antigen is unknown. Nothing much larger sits one base from this clone, and base qualities are not available.

The V gene is TRBV6-5 and the J gene is TRBJ2-2, with TRBD2 as a weak D call on 7 bases. The clonotype was recovered from an adult man with Graves' hyperthyroidism. The sequencing input was peripheral blood or thyroid tissue (not recorded which). The DNA is TGTGCCAGCAGACAGGGAAGCGGGATTCGTACCGGGGAGCTGTTTTTT. Its product reads: CASRQGSGIRTGELFF.